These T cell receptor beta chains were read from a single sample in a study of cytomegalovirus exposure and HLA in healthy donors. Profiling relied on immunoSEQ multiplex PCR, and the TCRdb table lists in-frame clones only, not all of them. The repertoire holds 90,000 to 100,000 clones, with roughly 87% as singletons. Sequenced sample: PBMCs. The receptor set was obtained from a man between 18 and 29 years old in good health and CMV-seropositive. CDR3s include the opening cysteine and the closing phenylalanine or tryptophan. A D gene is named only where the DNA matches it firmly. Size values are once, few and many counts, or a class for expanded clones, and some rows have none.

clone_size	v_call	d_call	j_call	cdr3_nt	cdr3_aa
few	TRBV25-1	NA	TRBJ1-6	TGTGCCAGCAGTGAGCGGCAGGGGCATAATTCACCCCTCCACTTT	CASSERQGHNSPLHF
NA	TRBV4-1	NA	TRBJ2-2	TGCGCCAGCAGCCTAGGACAGTATTCGAACACCGGGGAGCTGTTTTTT	CASSLGQYSNTGELFF
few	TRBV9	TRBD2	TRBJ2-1	TGTGCCAGCAGCGAACTCGGACTAGCGGGGCCCAACAATGAGCAGTTCTTC	CASSELGLAGPNNEQFF
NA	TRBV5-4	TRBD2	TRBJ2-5	TGTGCCAGCAGCTTGTTAGCGGGGGCTTCGGGGGAGACCCAGTACTTC	CASSLLAGASGETQYF
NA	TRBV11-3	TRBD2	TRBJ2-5	TGTGCCAGCACGGGACTAGGGGAGACCCAGTACTTC	CASTGLGETQYF
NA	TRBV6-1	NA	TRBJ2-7	TGTGCCAGCAGTCGAGGGGGAGATTTAGAGCAGTACTTC	CASSRGGDLEQYF
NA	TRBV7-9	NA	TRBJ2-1	TGTGCCAGCAGCTACCGGGACTACAATGAGCAGTTCTTC	CASSYRDYNEQFF
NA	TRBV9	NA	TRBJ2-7	TGTGCCAGCAGCGTAGGCCAGGGGACGTACGAGCAGTACTTC	CASSVGQGTYEQYF
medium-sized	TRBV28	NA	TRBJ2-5	TGTGCCAGCAGTTTAAGGGAGGCCATCTTCCAAGAGACCCAGTACTTC	CASSLREAIFQETQYF
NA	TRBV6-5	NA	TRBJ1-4	TGTGCCAGCAGTTCCACGGACAGTAATGAAAAACTGTTTTTT	CASSSTDSNEKLFF
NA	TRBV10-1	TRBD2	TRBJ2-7	TGCGCCAGCAGCGACCCGGCGGGAGCGTTCTACGAGCAGTACTTC	CASSDPAGAFYEQYF
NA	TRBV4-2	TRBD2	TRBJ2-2	TGTGCCAGCAGCCAAAGAGGGGCGGTTGGCGGGGGGAACACCGGGGAGCTGTTTTTT	CASSQRGAVGGGNTGELFF
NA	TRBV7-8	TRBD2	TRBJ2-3	TGTGCCAGCAGCTTAGCTATAGCGGGGGGACTGGGAGATACGCAGTATTTT	CASSLAIAGGLGDTQYF
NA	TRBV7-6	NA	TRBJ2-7	TGTGCCAGCAGCTTATCGACAGCTCGGAGAAGCGAGCAGTACTTC	CASSLSTARRSEQYF
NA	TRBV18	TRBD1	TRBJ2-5	TGTGCCAGCTCTCCGGACAGGAGTAAAGAGACCCAGTACTTC	CASSPDRSKETQYF
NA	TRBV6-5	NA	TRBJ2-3	TGTGCCAGCAGTTACTCGAGAGCTAGACGTACGCAGTATTTT	CASSYSRARRTQYF
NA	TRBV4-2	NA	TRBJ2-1	TGTGCCAGCAGCCAGGGCGGGGCCAGGAATGAGCAGTTCTTC	CASSQGGARNEQFF
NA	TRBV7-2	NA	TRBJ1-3	TGTGCCAGCAGCTCGGACAGAGTTCTCACCTCTGGAAACACCATATATTTT	CASSSDRVLTSGNTIYF
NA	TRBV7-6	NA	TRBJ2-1	TGTGCCAGCAGCGAAGAGAATGAGCAGTTCTTC	CASSEENEQFF
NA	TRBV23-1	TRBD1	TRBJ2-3	TGCGCCAGAAGGACAGGGGGCACAGATACGCAGTATTTT	CARRTGGTDTQYF
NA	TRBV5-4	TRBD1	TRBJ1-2	TGTGCCAGCAGCGGAGCCGGGACAGGGGGCTTGGTTGGCTACACCTTC	CASSGAGTGGLVGYTF
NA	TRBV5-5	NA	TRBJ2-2	TGTGCCAGCAGCGCCGCCACGTCGGGAAACACCGGGGAGCTGTTTTTT	CASSAATSGNTGELFF
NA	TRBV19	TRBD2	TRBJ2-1	TGTGCCAGTAGTATGAGCGGGGATTCCTACAATGAGCAGTTCTTC	CASSMSGDSYNEQFF
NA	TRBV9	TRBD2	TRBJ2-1	TGTGCCAGCAGCGTAGGTAGCGGGAGCGATGAGCAGTTCTTC	CASSVGSGSDEQFF
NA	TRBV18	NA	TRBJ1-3	TGTGCCAGCTCCCCCACGCGGGGGCAGACCGGAAACACCATATATTTT	CASSPTRGQTGNTIYF
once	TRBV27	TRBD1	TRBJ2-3	TGTGCCAGCAGTTTAAACTCTGGGGGGTTGACAGGGGGTCCCACAGATACGCAGTATTTT	CASSLNSGGLTGGPTDTQYF
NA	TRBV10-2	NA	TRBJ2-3	TGCGCCAGCAGCGAATTCCCTAGCGTGAGGGACACAGATACGCAGTATTTT	CASSEFPSVRDTDTQYF